Sequencing of this T cell receptor (beta chain) was carried out in a study of radiation and T cells in renal cell carcinoma. Overall study findings and caveats: No pretreatment tumor biopsies were available for baseline clonotypes. In blood, top tumor clones expanded by 2 weeks, shrinking by 4.

Repertoires were generated with immunoSEQ multiplex PCR, while TCRdb's copy carries only in-frame clones and drops some. The table has 110,000 to 150,000 clones, over 65% seen once. For this clone: Its cognate antigen is unknown. The identical CDR3 is also encoded by other nucleotide sequences in the sample.

Germline V gene lookup returns CDR1 SEHNR and CDR2 FQNEAQ (reference sequence). The V and J ends lost 1 base and 3 bases, in that order; junction bases with no gene match: 3. This CDR3 region has 14 residues. The sample's time point: baseline pretreatment blood. Sample treatment: 15 Gy SBRT to primary tumor, nephrectomy 4 weeks later. After SBRT, blood was collected at 2 and 4 weeks, plus baseline. This renal cell carcinoma was of the clear cell type. The V gene is TRBV7-9, the J gene TRBJ2-7; TRBD2 agrees at 7 bases. The sequences come from blood, collected from a patient whose treatment included radiotherapy and nephrectomy. This clonotype originated in a woman between 50 and 59 years old with renal cell carcinoma. The CDR3, as DNA: TGTGCCAGCAGCTTAGGCGGGAGTGTCTACGAGCAGTACTTC. Translation: CASSLGGSVYEQYF.